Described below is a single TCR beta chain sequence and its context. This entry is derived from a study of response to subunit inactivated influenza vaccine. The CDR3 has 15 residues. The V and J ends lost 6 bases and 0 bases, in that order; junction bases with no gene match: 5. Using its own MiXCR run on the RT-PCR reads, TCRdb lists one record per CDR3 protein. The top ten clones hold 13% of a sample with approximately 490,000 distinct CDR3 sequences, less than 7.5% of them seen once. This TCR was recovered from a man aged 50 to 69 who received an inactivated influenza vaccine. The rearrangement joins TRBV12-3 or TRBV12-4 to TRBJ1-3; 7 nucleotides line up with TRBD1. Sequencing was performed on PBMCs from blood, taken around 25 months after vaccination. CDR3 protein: CASRSDRVSGNTIYF. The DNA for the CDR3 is TGTGCCAGCAGATCCGACAGGGTCTCTGGAAACACCATATATTTT.